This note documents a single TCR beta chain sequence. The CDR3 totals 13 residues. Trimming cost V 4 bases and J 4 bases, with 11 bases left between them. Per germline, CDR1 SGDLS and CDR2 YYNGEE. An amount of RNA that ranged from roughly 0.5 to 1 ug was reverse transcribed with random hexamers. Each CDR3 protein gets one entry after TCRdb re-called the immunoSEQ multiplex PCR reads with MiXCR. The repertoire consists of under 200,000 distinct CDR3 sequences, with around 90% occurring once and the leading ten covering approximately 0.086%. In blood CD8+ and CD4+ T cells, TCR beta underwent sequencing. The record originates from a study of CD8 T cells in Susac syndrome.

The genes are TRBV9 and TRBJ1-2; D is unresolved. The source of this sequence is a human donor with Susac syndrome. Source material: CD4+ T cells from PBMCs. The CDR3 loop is CASSTQSGYGYTF. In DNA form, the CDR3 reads TGTGCCAGCAGCACTCAAAGTGGCTATGGCTACACCTTC.